The T cell receptor beta chain described here comes from a study of T cell responses to AZD1222 COVID-19 vaccine. Germline CDR1 and CDR2: LNHNV and YYDKDF (reference sequence). The CDR3 has 16 residues. Unmatched junction bases numbered 13, after V lost 5 bases and J lost 5 bases. The repertoire was sequenced with immunoSEQ multiplex PCR; TCRdb's copy has only in-frame clones and lacks some. The sample holds about 120,000 clones, about 91% seen once. Sequencing used peripheral blood, obtained on day 0 of AZD1222 vaccination. This TCR derives from an adult in good health. The V call is TRBV15, the J call TRBJ2-3, with 7 bases identical to TRBD2. The CDR3 is CATSGPSGGGIDTQYF. In nucleotides, the CDR3 is TGTGCCACCAGCGGCCCCTCTGGCGGGGGAATAGATACGCAGTATTTT.